Listed below are T cell receptor beta chains from one sample, sequenced in a study of human T cells and chemical hapten exposure. TCRdb reanalysed the RACE reads using MiXCR and keeps one entry per CDR3 protein. This table holds over 45,000 distinct CDR3 sequences, 9% to 9.5% found once. This specimen was whole blood, taken in connection with sensitization to the hapten diphenylcyclopropenone (DPC). These receptors were taken from a woman between 40 and 50 years old with alopecia areata. Some clones in this sample may be carry-over from other donors' samples. CDR3s leave out the opening cysteine and the closing phenylalanine or tryptophan.

j_gene: TRBJ2-7; v_gene: TRBV4-1; CDR3aa: ASSQDLGTGADEQY
j_gene: TRBJ1-6; v_gene: TRBV9; CDR3aa: ASSARLYSPLH
j_gene: TRBJ2-5; v_gene: TRBV7-2; CDR3aa: ASSLGGAQY
j_gene: TRBJ1-1; v_gene: TRBV6-4; CDR3aa: ASSATGGSGTEAF
j_gene: TRBJ1-1; v_gene: TRBV6-5; CDR3aa: ACQTNTEAF
j_gene: TRBJ2-7; v_gene: TRBV27; CDR3aa: ASSSGGTAYEQY
j_gene: TRBJ2-3; v_gene: TRBV9; CDR3aa: ASSVHPSGGATDTQY
j_gene: TRBJ1-3; v_gene: TRBV10-3; CDR3aa: AIRAAGGRNTIY
j_gene: TRBJ2-1; v_gene: TRBV12-3/TRBV12-4; CDR3aa: ASSLEGLAEDEQF
j_gene: TRBJ2-7; v_gene: TRBV9; CDR3aa: ASSVDGSNSYEQY
j_gene: TRBJ2-1; v_gene: TRBV6-2/TRBV6-3; CDR3aa: ASSYRGSSYNEQF
j_gene: TRBJ1-4; v_gene: TRBV12-3/TRBV12-4; CDR3aa: ASSSWGSPRSEKLF
j_gene: TRBJ1-2; v_gene: TRBV20-1; CDR3aa: SARPLGDRGPPNYGYT
j_gene: TRBJ1-2; v_gene: TRBV5-4; CDR3aa: ASSHGLYGTANYGYT
j_gene: TRBJ1-2; v_gene: TRBV6-1; CDR3aa: ASSPETGFYGYT
j_gene: TRBJ2-7; v_gene: TRBV4-3; CDR3aa: ASSQDRAGSLCRGY
j_gene: TRBJ2-3; v_gene: TRBV7-2; CDR3aa: ASSLTSTRSSTDTQY
j_gene: TRBJ2-7; v_gene: TRBV7-6; CDR3aa: ASSSQGRGSSYEQY
j_gene: TRBJ1-6; v_gene: TRBV18; CDR3aa: ASSPGNSPLH
j_gene: TRBJ1-2; v_gene: TRBV5-6; CDR3aa: ASSLDRGHGYT
j_gene: TRBJ2-2; v_gene: TRBV14; CDR3aa: ASSPLRGDNTGELF
j_gene: TRBJ1-2; v_gene: TRBV4-1; CDR3aa: ASSQVMTATST
j_gene: TRBJ2-7; v_gene: TRBV28; CDR3aa: ASSLYVSREDYEQY
j_gene: TRBJ2-5; v_gene: TRBV5-4; CDR3aa: ASSLGGGRLETQY
j_gene: TRBJ2-5; v_gene: TRBV12-5; CDR3aa: ASGLDRSETQY
j_gene: TRBJ2-2; v_gene: TRBV20-1; CDR3aa: SARGTSGGLFTGELF
j_gene: TRBJ2-1; v_gene: TRBV5-5; CDR3aa: ASTSLMGAHEQF
j_gene: TRBJ2-2; v_gene: TRBV19; CDR3aa: ASSSGPGTGELF
j_gene: TRBJ1-1; v_gene: TRBV29-1; CDR3aa: SVQGVGGVTEAF
j_gene: TRBJ1-4; v_gene: TRBV24-1; CDR3aa: ASPTGQGEKLF
j_gene: TRBJ1-5; v_gene: TRBV6-2/TRBV6-3; CDR3aa: ASSYSYKGRGASNQPQH
j_gene: TRBJ1-2; v_gene: TRBV3-1; CDR3aa: ASSQEGRPWYGYT
j_gene: TRBJ2-3; v_gene: TRBV6-5; CDR3aa: ASSSSGALADTQY
j_gene: TRBJ1-3; v_gene: TRBV7-8; CDR3aa: ASSLVGAGGNTIY
j_gene: TRBJ1-1; v_gene: TRBV20-1; CDR3aa: SAPLTGYKAF
j_gene: TRBJ1-3; v_gene: TRBV11-2; CDR3aa: ASSLVGFSSGNTIY
j_gene: TRBJ2-3; v_gene: TRBV29-1; CDR3aa: SVGGRMGSTDTQY
j_gene: TRBJ2-5; v_gene: TRBV7-9; CDR3aa: ASSLGRTSGGLETQY
j_gene: TRBJ2-3; v_gene: TRBV20-1; CDR3aa: SAGDTQY
j_gene: TRBJ1-1; v_gene: TRBV2; CDR3aa: ASSQQGETTEAF
j_gene: TRBJ1-5; v_gene: TRBV6-4; CDR3aa: ASSDRDRDRGMGEPQH
j_gene: TRBJ1-5; v_gene: TRBV29-1; CDR3aa: SVGDGDQPQH
j_gene: TRBJ2-7; v_gene: TRBV29-1; CDR3aa: SVVPGESYEQY
j_gene: TRBJ2-7; v_gene: TRBV2; CDR3aa: ASSPWPRDEQY
j_gene: TRBJ2-3; v_gene: TRBV11-3; CDR3aa: ASSLVGGTGTDTQY
j_gene: TRBJ1-3; v_gene: TRBV29-1; CDR3aa: SARQGYTIY
j_gene: TRBJ1-6; v_gene: TRBV7-8; CDR3aa: ASSFPPGRSNSPLH
j_gene: TRBJ1-2; v_gene: TRBV11-2; CDR3aa: ASSTFGQFYGYT